The 5 T cell receptor beta chains below all came from one sample that was sequenced in a study of cytomegalovirus exposure and HLA in healthy donors. Amplification used 60 Vbeta primers and 13 Jbeta primers. The protocol was immunoSEQ multiplex PCR, while the TCRdb copy is restricted to in-frame clones and leaves out a portion. The profile shows more than 150,000 clones, over 70% of them singletons. The specimen was PBMCs. These receptors came from a man aged 18 to 35 in good health and CMV-seronegative.

CDR3 region: CACGYSGNTIYF. CDR3 DNA sequence: TGTGCCTGCGGTTACTCTGGAAACACCATATATTTT. The J gene is TRBJ1-3, the V gene TRBV30; unclear D gene. The V gene's germline CDR1 is GTSNPN and CDR2 SVGIG (reference sequence). The CDR3 loop spans 12 amino acids. V was trimmed by 6 bases and J by 0 bases, leaving 6 bases between them.

The rearrangement joins TRBV5-6 to TRBJ1-2, with D maybe TRBD1 (6 bases). Germline CDR1 reads SGHDT; CDR2 reads YYEEEE. V was clipped by 0 bases and J by 4 bases, with 16 bases between them. This CDR3 has 16 residues. The CDR3 DNA is TGTGCCAGCAGCTTGGATTCCAGGGGATCGGGCTATGGCTACACCTTC. Its translation is CASSLDSRGSGYGYTF.

The table lists this clone with a few counts. The chain employs TRBV7-8 and TRBJ2-3, with 9 bases fitting TRBD1. This CDR3 is built from 16 residues. Germline values: CDR1 SGHVS, CDR2 FQNEAQ. The junction had 6 bases not matched to a gene; V was cut back by 2 bases and J by 3 bases. CDR3 loop: CASSLSRTGETDTQYF. CDR3 nucleotide sequence: TGTGCCAGCAGCTTATCGAGGACAGGGGAAACAGATACGCAGTATTTT.

The chain is built from TRBV18 and TRBJ2-7, with D tentatively TRBD1 (5 bases). The CDR3 extends over 16 amino acids. Germline CDR1 KGHSH, CDR2 LQKENI. V lost 0 bases and J 3 bases, leaving 15 bases between the germline ends. CDR3 DNA sequence: TGTGCCAGCTCACCACCTGGGGCAGCCACCAGCTACGAGCAGTACTTC. It is translated as CASSPPGAATSYEQYF.

The V gene is TRBV7-2, the J gene TRBJ2-7; 11 bases agree with TRBD1. The CDR3 is 15 amino acids. From germline, CDR1 is SGHTA and CDR2 FQGNSA. Trimming took 5 bases from V and 7 from J; bases not matched to a gene: 10. CDR3 region: CASSPGGTGGSEQYF. The DNA for the CDR3 is TGTGCCAGCAGCCCCGGTGGGACAGGGGGGAGTGAGCAGTACTTC. The full variable domain, in which reference TRBV7-2 and TRBJ2-7 provide the parts outside the CDR3, is GAGVSQSPSNKVTEKGKDVELRCDPISGHTALYWYRQSLGQGLEFLIYFQGNSAPDKSGLPSDRFSAERTGGSVSTLTIQRTQQEDSAVYLCASSPGGTGGSEQYFGPGTRLTVT.